The present T cell receptor beta chain was sequenced within a study of shared clonotypes between healthy human individuals. Across the whole study: The study used three CD4 naive, three CD4 memory, two CD8 naive and one CD8 memory plate per donor. General study results and limits: Specimens sampled were limited to blood, with tissue repertoires likely differing. Clonotypes not shared had lower generation probabilities than those common to all four donors.

Across several immunoSEQ plates, the genomic DNA of each subset was split evenly. Measured with immunoSEQ multiplex PCR; TCRdb has only the in-frame clones, and not every one. The sample contains hundreds of thousands of clones, roughly 70% of which appear only once. With 6 bases removed from V and 1 base from J, the gap between germline ends came to 14 bases. The germline CDR1 and CDR2 sequences are MDHEN and SYDVKM. The CDR3 has 15 amino acids. A word on this clone: The antigen remains unidentified.

This chain uses TRBV28 with TRBJ2-3; possible D gene TRBD2, 5 bases. The sequenced material came from memory CD4+ T cells sorted from blood. Subset given: CD45RA-negative fraction. The source of this sequence is a woman aged 25-40 years in good health. CDR3 DNA sequence: TGTGCCAGCAGCGGACTTCGCGGGCGCACAGATACGCAGTATTTT. Translation gives CASSGLRGRTDTQYF.